These T cell receptor beta chains were read from a single sample in a study of Ad26.COV2.S vaccination and SARS-CoV-2 variants. TCRdb keeps only in-frame clones here, not all; method: immunoSEQ multiplex PCR. The top ten clones hold roughly 3.5% of a sample with hundreds of thousands of clones, more than 75% of them seen once. The sequences come from peripheral blood, collected in a trial of Ad26.COV2.S vaccine versus placebo. Source of these receptors: a person aged 18-65 years who received the Ad26.COV2.S COVID-19 vaccine or a placebo. CDR3s include the opening cysteine and the closing phenylalanine or tryptophan. The order of the fields is CDR3 DNA, CDR3 protein, D gene, clone size, J gene, V gene. A D gene is named only where the DNA matches it firmly. Clone size is stated in some rows and not others, as once, few, many or a class when expanded.

TGTGCCAGCAGCTTAGTCTGGGAGGTAATGAACACTGAAGCTTTCTTT,CASSLVWEVMNTEAFF,.,.,TRBJ1-1,TRBV7-9
TGTGCCACCGACAGGGGAACAAATACGCAGTATTTT,CATDRGTNTQYF,TRBD1,.,TRBJ2-3,TRBV19
TGTGCCAGCAGTGAAAAAGATTTGAACACCGGGGAGCTGTTTTTT,CASSEKDLNTGELFF,.,.,TRBJ2-2,TRBV2
TGTGCCAGTACCCCGACTCAAGCTTCGAGTAATACGCAGTATTTT,CASTPTQASSNTQYF,.,.,TRBJ2-3,TRBV19
TGTGCCAGCAGTTTCGGACTAGCGGGAGCCTACGAGCAGTACTTC,CASSFGLAGAYEQYF,TRBD2,once,TRBJ2-7,TRBV27
TGTGCCAGCAGGGTTAGCGGGAGGGGTTCCTACAATGAGCAGTTCTTC,CASRVSGRGSYNEQFF,TRBD2,.,TRBJ2-1,TRBV28
TGTGCCAGTAGGGCCGGTAGCGGGGGCTACGAGCAGTACTTC,CASRAGSGGYEQYF,TRBD2,.,TRBJ2-7,TRBV19
TGTGCCAGCAGCCCCGGGGGGATCACCGGGGAGCTGTTTTTT,CASSPGGITGELFF,TRBD2,.,TRBJ2-2,TRBV4-2
TGCAGCGTTGAAAAGGGGACAGGTGGAACCTACGAGCAGTACTTC,CSVEKGTGGTYEQYF,TRBD1,.,TRBJ2-7,TRBV29-1
TGTGCCAGCTCAACCAGGGGGCGAGGAGGACAATACACAGATACGCAGTATTTT,CASSTRGRGGQYTDTQYF,TRBD1,.,TRBJ2-3,TRBV18
TGTGCCAGCAGTTACTCGATCACAGCGGGGGCGAATGAAGCTTTCTTT,CASSYSITAGANEAFF,.,.,TRBJ1-1,TRBV6-2/TRBV6-3
TGTGCCAGCAGCTTGGACAGCTTCATGGGGAAACTGTTTTTT,CASSLDSFMGKLFF,.,.,TRBJ1-4,TRBV7-2
TGTGCCAGCAGATCCGGGACATCCAGGGGAAAACTGTTTTTT,CASRSGTSRGKLFF,.,.,TRBJ1-4,TRBV28
TGTGCCAGCAGTTACTCGGGGGCGGGCTATGAGCAGTTCTTC,CASSYSGAGYEQFF,.,.,TRBJ2-1,TRBV6-6
TGTGCCAGCAGCGTAGTAGATCAAGGGAATGGCTACACCTTC,CASSVVDQGNGYTF,.,.,TRBJ1-2,TRBV9
TGCGCCAGCAGCCAAGAGAGCCGGGGACAGGTTAGCAATCAGCCCCAGCATTTT,CASSQESRGQVSNQPQHF,TRBD1,.,TRBJ1-5,TRBV4-1
TGTGCCTGGACCCCAGGGGGAATGGACACAGATACGCAGTATTTT,CAWTPGGMDTDTQYF,TRBD1,.,TRBJ2-3,TRBV30
TGTGCCAGCTCACCACCAATGGGACTTCCCACCGGGGAGCTGTTTTTT,CASSPPMGLPTGELFF,.,.,TRBJ2-2,TRBV18
TGTGCCAGCGGACGAAGCGGGAGCTCCTACGAGCAGTACTTC,CASGRSGSSYEQYF,TRBD2,.,TRBJ2-7,TRBV27
TGTGCCAGCAGCGTAGGAGGGGACTATGGCTACACCTTC,CASSVGGDYGYTF,.,.,TRBJ1-2,TRBV9
TGTGCCAGCAGCGGAGGCGGAACTAGGGTGGAGACCCAGTACTTC,CASSGGGTRVETQYF,.,.,TRBJ2-5,TRBV9
TGTGCCAGCAGTTTTCACAGTTACGAGCAGTACTTC,CASSFHSYEQYF,.,.,TRBJ2-7,TRBV12-3/TRBV12-4
TGCGCCAGCAGCTTCGGGGACGGAGGTGGAGAGACCCAGTACTTC,CASSFGDGGGETQYF,.,once,TRBJ2-5,TRBV5-1
TGTGCCAGCAGCCAAGATACCTATGATGGCTACACCTTC,CASSQDTYDGYTF,.,.,TRBJ1-2,TRBV3-1/TRBV3-2
TGCGCCAGCAGCCAAGATTCAGGGGATCCGGAAGCTTTCTTT,CASSQDSGDPEAFF,.,.,TRBJ1-1,TRBV4-3
TGTGCCAGCAGCTTATTCCGCGGACGGGGTTATGGCTACACCTTC,CASSLFRGRGYGYTF,.,.,TRBJ1-2,TRBV7-2
TGTGCCAGCAGCCAAGAGGGGCCGACCTACGAGCAGTACTTC,CASSQEGPTYEQYF,.,few,TRBJ2-7,TRBV3-1/TRBV3-2
TGTGCCAGCAGTTTTAAGGGGGCCGGGGAGCTGTTTTTT,CASSFKGAGELFF,.,.,TRBJ2-2,TRBV12-3/TRBV12-4
TGTGCCAGTAGCACTCGGGGGGCTGGAAACACCATATATTTT,CASSTRGAGNTIYF,.,.,TRBJ1-3,TRBV19
TGTGCCAGCAGTACGCGGGTAAGCAATCAGCCCCAGCATTTT,CASSTRVSNQPQHF,.,few,TRBJ1-5,TRBV6-6
TGTGCCAGCAGTAAGCCGGGGTCTAATTCTGGCGAGCAGTACTTC,CASSKPGSNSGEQYF,.,.,TRBJ2-7,TRBV25-1
TGTGCCACCAGCATCCAGGGGGATGGCAATGAGCAGTTCTTC,CATSIQGDGNEQFF,TRBD1,.,TRBJ2-1,TRBV15
TGTGCCAGCAGCCTTCGACAGGGAGAGAACACTGAAGCTTTCTTT,CASSLRQGENTEAFF,TRBD1,once,TRBJ1-1,TRBV7-9
TGTGCCAGCTTAACCCTGGAGACCCAGTACTTC,CASLTLETQYF,.,.,TRBJ2-5,TRBV6-8